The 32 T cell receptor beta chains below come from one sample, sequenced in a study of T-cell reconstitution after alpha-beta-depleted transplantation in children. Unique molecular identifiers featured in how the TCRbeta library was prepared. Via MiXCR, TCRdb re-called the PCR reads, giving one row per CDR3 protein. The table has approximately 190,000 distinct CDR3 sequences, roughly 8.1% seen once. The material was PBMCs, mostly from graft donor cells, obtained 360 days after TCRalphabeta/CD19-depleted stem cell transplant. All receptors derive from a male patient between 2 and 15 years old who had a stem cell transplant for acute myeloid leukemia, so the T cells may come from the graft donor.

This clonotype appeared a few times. The CDR3 DNA is TGCGCCAGCAGCTCTGGCAGCGGGAGTTACAATGAGCAGTTCTTC. Its protein product is CASSSGSGSYNEQFF. This chain joins TRBV5-1 and TRBJ2-1, with 8 bases aligning to TRBD2. Trimming took 3 bases from V and 4 from J; bases not matched to a gene: 6. The CDR3 totals 15 residues. CDR1 and CDR2 from the germline V gene are SGHRS and YFSETQ.

CDR3 coding DNA: TGTGCCAGCAGATCCGGGACAACTCAGCCCCAGCATTTT. Translating gives CASRSGTTQPQHF. The rearrangement uses TRBV6-6 and TRBJ1-5, with D perhaps matching TRBD1 (6 bases). The length of the CDR3 is 13 residues. Germline CDR1 MNHNY, CDR2 SVGAGI (reference sequence). The V gene lost 6 bases and the J gene lost 6 bases, with 12 bases spanning the gap.

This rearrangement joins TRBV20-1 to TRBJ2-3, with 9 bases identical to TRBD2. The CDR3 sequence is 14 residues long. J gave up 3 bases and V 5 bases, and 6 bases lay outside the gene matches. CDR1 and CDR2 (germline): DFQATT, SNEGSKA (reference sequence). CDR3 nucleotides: TGCAGTGCTGAGGGCGGGGGGGGGACAGATACGCAGTATTTT. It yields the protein CSAEGGGGTDTQYF.

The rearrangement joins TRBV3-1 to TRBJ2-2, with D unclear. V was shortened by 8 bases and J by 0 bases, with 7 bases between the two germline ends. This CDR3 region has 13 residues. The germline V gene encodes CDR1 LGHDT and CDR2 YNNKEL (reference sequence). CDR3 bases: TGTGCCAGCCGGACCCCGAACACCGGGGAGCTGTTTTTT. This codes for CASRTPNTGELFF.

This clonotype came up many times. The CDR3 reads CASSPRGGAAWNEQFF. CDR3 nucleotide sequence: TGCGCCAGCAGCCCCCGAGGAGGGGCCGCATGGAATGAGCAGTTCTTC. The rearrangement links TRBV5-1 to TRBJ2-1; D might be TRBD2 (6 bases). Trimming took 4 bases from V and 7 from J, leaving 21 bases between them. Germline assignment: CDR1 SGHRS and CDR2 YFSETQ. The CDR3 consists of 16 residues.

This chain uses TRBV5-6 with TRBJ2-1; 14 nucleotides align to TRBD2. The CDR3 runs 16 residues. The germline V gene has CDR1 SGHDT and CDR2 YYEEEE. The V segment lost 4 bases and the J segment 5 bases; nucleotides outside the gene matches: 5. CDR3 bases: TGTGCCAGCAGCCCCGGACTAGCGGGAGGCAACAATGAGCAGTTCTTC. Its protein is CASSPGLAGGNNEQFF.

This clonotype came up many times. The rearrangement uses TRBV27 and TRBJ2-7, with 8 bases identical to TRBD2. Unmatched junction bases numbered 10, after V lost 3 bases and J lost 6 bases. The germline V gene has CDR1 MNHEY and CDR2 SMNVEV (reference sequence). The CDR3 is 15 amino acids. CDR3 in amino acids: CASSFYPGLAGEQYF. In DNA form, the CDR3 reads TGTGCCAGCAGTTTCTATCCCGGACTAGCAGGCGAGCAGTACTTC.

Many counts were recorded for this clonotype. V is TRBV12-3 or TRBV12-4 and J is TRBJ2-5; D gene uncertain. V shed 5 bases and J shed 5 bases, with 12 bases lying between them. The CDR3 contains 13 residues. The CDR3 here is CASSLRARETQYF. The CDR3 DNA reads TGTGCCAGCAGTCTCCGGGCCCGGGAGACCCAGTACTTC.

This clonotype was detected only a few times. CDR3 loop: CASSLEIAPLEQYF. In DNA, the CDR3 is TGTGCCAGCAGCTTAGAAATAGCCCCTCTGGAGCAGTACTTC. The chain has TRBV7-2 and TRBJ2-7, with D unresolved. Between the trimmed V and J ends, which lost 1 base and 7 bases, there was a span of 14 bases. The CDR3 extends over 14 amino acids. Germline CDR1 reads SGHTA; CDR2 reads FQGNSA.

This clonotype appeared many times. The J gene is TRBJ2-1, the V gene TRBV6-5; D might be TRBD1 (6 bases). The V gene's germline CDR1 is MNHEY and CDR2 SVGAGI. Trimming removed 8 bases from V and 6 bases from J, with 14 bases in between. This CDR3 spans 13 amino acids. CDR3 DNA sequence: TGTGCCAGCGGCTACAAAGGGGGCAATGAGCAGTTCTTC. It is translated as CASGYKGGNEQFF.

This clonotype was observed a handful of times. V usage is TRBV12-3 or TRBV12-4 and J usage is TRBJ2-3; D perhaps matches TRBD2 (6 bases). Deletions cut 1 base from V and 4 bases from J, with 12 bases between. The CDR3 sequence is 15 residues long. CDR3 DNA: TGTGCCAGCAGTTTAGTGGGGGGACCCCCAGATACGCAGTATTTT. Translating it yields CASSLVGGPPDTQYF.

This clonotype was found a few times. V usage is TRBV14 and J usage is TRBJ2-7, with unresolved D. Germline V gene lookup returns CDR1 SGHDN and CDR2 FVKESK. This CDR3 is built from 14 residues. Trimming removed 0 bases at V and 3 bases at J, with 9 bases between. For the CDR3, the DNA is TGTGCCAGCAGCCAAGACATTAAGAGCTACGAGCAGTACTTC. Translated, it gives CASSQDIKSYEQYF.

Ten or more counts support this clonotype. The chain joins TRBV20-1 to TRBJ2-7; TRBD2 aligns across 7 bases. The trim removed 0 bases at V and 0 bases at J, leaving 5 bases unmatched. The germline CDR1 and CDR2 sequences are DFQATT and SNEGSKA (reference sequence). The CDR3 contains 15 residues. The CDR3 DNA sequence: TGCAGTGCTAGAGATCTCGGGGGGAGCTCCTACGAGCAGTACTTC. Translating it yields CSARDLGGSSYEQYF.

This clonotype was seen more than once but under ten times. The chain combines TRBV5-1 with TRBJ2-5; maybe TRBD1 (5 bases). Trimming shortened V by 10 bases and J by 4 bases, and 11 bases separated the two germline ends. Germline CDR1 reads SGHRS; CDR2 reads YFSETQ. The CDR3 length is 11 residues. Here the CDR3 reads CASRTGETQYF. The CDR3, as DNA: TGCGCCTCCCGTACAGGAGAGACCCAGTACTTC.

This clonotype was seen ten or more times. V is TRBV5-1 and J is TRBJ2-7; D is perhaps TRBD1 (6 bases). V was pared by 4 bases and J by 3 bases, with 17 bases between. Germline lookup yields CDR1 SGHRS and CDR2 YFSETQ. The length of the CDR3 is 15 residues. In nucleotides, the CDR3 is TGCGCCAGCAGCCTACAGGGAGCAACGGTCTACGAGCAGTACTTC. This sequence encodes CASSLQGATVYEQYF. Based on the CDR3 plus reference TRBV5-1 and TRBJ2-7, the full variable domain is KAGVTQTPRYLIKTRGQQVTLSCSPISGHRSVSWYQQTPGQGLQFLFEYFSETQRNKGNFPGRFSGRQFSNSRSEMNVSTLELGDSALYLCASSLQGATVYEQYFGPGTRLTVT.

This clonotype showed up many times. CDR3 in amino acids: CSAKRLAGFSYNEQFF. Here the CDR3 DNA reads TGCAGTGCTAAAAGACTAGCGGGATTTTCCTACAATGAGCAGTTCTTC. The chain is built from TRBV20-1 and TRBJ2-1; 11 bases are shared with TRBD2. The length of the CDR3 is 16 residues. Germline trimming cut 4 bases from V and 1 base from J; bases unmatched to any gene: 6. Germline CDR1 is DFQATT and CDR2 is SNEGSKA (reference sequence).

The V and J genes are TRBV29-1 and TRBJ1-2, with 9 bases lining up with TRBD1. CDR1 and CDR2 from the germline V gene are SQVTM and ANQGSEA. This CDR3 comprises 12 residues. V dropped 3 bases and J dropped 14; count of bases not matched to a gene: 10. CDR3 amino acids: CSVEDRGPAGTF. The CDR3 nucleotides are TGCAGCGTTGAGGACAGGGGACCGGCAGGAACCTTC.

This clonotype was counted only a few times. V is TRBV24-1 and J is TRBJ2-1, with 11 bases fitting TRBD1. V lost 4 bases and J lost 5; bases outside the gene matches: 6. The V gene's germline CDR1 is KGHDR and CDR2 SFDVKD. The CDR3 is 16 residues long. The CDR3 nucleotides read TGTGCCACCAGTGACAGGACAGGGGGCCCTAACAATGAGCAGTTCTTC. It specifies CATSDRTGGPNNEQFF.

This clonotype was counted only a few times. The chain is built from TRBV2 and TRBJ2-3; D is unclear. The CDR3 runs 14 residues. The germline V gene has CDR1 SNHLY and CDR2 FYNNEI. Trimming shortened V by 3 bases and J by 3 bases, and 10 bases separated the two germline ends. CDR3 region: CASSDALETDTQYF. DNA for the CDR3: TGTGCCAGCAGTGACGCACTCGAAACAGATACGCAGTATTTT.

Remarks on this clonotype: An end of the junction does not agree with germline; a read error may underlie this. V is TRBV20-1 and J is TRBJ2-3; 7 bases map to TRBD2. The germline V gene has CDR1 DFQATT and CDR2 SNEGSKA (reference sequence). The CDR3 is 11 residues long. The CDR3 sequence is CSARVGGGGSF. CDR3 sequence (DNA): TGCAGTGCTAGAGTTGGTGGCGGGGGAAGTTTT.

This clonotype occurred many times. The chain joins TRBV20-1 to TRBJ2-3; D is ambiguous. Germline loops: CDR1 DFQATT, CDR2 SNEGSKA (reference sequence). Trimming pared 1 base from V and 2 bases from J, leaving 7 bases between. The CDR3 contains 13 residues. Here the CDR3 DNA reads TGCAGTGCTAGAGTAGAAGACACAGATACGCAGTATTTT. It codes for CSARVEDTDTQYF.

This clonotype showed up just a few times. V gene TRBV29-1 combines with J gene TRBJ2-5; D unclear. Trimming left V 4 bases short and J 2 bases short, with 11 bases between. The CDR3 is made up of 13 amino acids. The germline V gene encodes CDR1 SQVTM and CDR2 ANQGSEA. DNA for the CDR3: TGCAGCGTTGCCAGACACCCACAAGAGACCCAGTACTTC. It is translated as CSVARHPQETQYF.

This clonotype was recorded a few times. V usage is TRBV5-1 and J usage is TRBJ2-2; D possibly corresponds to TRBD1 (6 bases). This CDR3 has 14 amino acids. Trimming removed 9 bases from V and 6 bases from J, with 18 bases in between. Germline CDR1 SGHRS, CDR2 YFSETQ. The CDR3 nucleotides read TGCGCCACCCGTGTACAGGGTGGTCCCGGGGAGCTGTTTTTT. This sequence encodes CATRVQGGPGELFF.

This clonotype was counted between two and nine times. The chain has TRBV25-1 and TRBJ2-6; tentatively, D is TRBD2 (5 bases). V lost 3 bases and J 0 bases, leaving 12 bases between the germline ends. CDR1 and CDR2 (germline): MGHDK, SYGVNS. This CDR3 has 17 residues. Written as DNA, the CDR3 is TGTGCCAGCAGTGATTACGAGGGAAACTCTGGGGCCAACGTCCTGACTTTC. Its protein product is CASSDYEGNSGANVLTF.

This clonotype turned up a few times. The DNA for the CDR3 is TGCAGTGCTAGAGATCTGACTAGCGGGAGTACGACCGAGCAGTACTTC. Protein product: CSARDLTSGSTTEQYF. This chain links TRBV20-1 with TRBJ2-7; TRBD2 matches at 12 bases. V dropped 0 bases and J dropped 6; count of bases not matched to a gene: 9. Germline values: CDR1 DFQATT, CDR2 SNEGSKA (reference sequence). There are 16 residues in the CDR3.

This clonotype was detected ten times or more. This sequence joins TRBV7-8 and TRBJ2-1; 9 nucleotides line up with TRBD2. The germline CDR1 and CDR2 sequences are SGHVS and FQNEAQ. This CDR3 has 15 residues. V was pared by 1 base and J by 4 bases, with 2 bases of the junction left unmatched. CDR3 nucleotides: TGTGCCAGCAGCTTAGGGACTAGCGTGTACAATGAGCAGTTCTTC. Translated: CASSLGTSVYNEQFF.

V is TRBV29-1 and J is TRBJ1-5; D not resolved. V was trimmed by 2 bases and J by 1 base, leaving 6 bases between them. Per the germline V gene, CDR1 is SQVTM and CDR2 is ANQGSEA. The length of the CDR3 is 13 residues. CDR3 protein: CSVEISSNQPQHF. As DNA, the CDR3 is TGCAGCGTTGAAATTTCAAGCAATCAGCCCCAGCATTTT.

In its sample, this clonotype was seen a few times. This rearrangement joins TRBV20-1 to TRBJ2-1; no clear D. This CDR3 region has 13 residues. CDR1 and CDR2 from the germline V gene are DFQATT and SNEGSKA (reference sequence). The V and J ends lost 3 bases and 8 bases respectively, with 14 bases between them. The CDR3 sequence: CSASPAGGDEQFF. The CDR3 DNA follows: TGCAGTGCTAGTCCTGCAGGTGGTGATGAGCAGTTCTTC.

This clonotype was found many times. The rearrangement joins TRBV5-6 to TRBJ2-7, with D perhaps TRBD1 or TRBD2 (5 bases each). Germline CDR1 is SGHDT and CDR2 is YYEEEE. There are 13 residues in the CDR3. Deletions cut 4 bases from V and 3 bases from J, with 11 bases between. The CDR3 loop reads CASSRGPNYEQYV. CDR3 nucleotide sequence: TGTGCCAGCAGCCGGGGCCCCAACTACGAGCAGTACGTC.

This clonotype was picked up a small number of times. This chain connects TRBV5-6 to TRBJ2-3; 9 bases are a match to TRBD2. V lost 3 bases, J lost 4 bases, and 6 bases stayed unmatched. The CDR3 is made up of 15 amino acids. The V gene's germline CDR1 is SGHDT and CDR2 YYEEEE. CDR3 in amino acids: CASSSASGAPDTQYF. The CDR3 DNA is TGTGCCAGCAGCTCCGCTAGCGGGGCCCCAGATACGCAGTATTTT.

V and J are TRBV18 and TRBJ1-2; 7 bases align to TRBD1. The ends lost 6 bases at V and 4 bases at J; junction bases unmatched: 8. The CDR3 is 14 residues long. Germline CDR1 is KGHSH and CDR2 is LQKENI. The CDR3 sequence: CASSPGQEAYGYTF. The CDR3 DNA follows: TGTGCCAGCTCTCCCGGACAGGAAGCCTATGGCTACACCTTC. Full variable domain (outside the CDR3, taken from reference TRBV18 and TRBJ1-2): NAGVMQNPRHLVRRRGQEARLRCSPMKGHSHVYWYRQLPEEGLKFMVYLQKENIIDESGMPKERFSAEFPKEGPSILRIQQVVRGDSAAYFCASSPGQEAYGYTFGSGTRLTVV.

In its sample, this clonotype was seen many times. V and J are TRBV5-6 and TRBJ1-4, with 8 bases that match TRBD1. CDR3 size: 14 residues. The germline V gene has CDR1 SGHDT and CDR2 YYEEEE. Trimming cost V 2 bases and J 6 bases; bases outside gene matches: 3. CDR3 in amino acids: CASSFSGGDEKLFF. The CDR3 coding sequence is TGTGCCAGCAGCTTCTCAGGGGGCGATGAAAAACTGTTTTTT.